Listed here is a single T cell receptor (beta chain). This PCR relied on a set of 60 Vbeta primers and 13 Jbeta primers. Using immunoSEQ multiplex PCR, the repertoire was profiled, and TCRdb retains in-frame clones only, with some absent. Among 95,000 to 110,000 clones listed, less than 80% were seen once. The sample originates from a study of cytomegalovirus exposure and HLA in healthy donors. CDR1 is SGDLS and CDR2 is YYNGEE in the germline V gene. V shed 5 bases and J 3 bases; nucleotides not matched to a gene: 6. CDR3 length: 16 amino acids. The chain is built from TRBV9 and TRBJ2-3, with TRBD2 matching over 13 bases. The source material was PBMCs. The source is a man between 25 and 39 years old in good health and CMV-seronegative. This chain's CDR3 is CASSEGLAGKTDTQYF. The DNA for the CDR3 is TGTGCCAGCAGTGAGGGACTAGCGGGGAAGACAGATACGCAGTATTTT.